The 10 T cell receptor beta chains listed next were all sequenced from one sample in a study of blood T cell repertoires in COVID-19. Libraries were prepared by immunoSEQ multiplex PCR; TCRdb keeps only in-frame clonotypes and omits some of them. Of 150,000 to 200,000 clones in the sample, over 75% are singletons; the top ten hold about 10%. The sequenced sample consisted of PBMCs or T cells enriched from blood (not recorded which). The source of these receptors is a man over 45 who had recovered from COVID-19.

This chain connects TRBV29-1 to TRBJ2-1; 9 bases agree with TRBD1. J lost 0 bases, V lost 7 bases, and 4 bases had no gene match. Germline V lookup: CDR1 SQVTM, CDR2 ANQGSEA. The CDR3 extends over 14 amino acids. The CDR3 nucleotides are TGCAGCGCGGCGACAGGGGGCTCCTACAATGAGCAGTTCTTC. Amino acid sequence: CSAATGGSYNEQFF.

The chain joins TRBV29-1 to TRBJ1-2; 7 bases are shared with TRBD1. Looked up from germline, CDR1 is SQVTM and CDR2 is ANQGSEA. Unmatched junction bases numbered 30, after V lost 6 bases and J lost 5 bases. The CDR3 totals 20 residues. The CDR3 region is CSVDPGTAKSNSQGAYGYTF. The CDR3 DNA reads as TGCAGCGTGGACCCCGGGACAGCCAAGAGCAATTCGCAGGGTGCATATGGCTACACCTTC. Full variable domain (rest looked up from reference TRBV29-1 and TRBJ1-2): SAVISQKPSRDICQRGTSLTIQCQVDSQVTMMFWYRQQPGQSLTLIATANQGSEATYESGFVIDKFPISRPNLTFSTLTVSNMSPEDSSIYLCSVDPGTAKSNSQGAYGYTFGSGTRLTVV.

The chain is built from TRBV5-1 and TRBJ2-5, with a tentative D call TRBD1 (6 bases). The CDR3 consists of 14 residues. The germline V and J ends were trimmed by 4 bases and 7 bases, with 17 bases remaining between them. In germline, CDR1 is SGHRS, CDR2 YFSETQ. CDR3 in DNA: TGCGCCAGCAGCCCCCAGACAGGTCCGGGGACCCAGTACTTC. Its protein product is CASSPQTGPGTQYF.

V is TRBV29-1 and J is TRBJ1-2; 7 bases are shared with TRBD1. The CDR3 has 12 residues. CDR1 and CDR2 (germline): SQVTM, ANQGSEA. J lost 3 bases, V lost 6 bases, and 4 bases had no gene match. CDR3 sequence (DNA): TGCAGCGTAGGCGGGACAGACTATGGCTACACCTTC. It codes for CSVGGTDYGYTF. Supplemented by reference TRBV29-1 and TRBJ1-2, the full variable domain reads SAVISQKPSRDICQRGTSLTIQCQVDSQVTMMFWYRQQPGQSLTLIATANQGSEATYESGFVIDKFPISRPNLTFSTLTVSNMSPEDSSIYLCSVGGTDYGYTFGSGTRLTVV.

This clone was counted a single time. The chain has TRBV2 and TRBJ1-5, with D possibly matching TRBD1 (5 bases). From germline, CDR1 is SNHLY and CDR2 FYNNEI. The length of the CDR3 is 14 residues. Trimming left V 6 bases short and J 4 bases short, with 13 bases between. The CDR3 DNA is TGTGCCAGCAGGAGAGAGAGGACAAATCAGCCCCAGCATTTT. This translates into CASRRERTNQPQHF.

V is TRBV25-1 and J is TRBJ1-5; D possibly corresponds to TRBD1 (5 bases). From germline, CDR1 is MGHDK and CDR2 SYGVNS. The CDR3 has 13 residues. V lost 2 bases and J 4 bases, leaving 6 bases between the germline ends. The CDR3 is CASSERGNQPQHF. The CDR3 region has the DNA TGTGCCAGCAGTGAACGGGGGAATCAGCCCCAGCATTTT. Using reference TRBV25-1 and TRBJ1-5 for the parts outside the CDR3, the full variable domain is EADIYQTPRYLVIGTGKKITLECSQTMGHDKMYWYQQDPGMELHLIHYSYGVNSTEKGDLSSESTVSRIRTEHFPLTLESARPSHTSQYLCASSERGNQPQHFGDGTRLSIL.

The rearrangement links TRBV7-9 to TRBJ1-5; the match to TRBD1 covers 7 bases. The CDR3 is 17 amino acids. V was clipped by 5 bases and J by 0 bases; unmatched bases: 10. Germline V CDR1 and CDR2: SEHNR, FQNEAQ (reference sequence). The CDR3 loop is CASSGRDSLYSNQPQHF. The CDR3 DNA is TGTGCCAGCAGCGGCCGGGACAGCCTTTATAGCAATCAGCCCCAGCATTTT. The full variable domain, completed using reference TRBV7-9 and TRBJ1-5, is DTGVSQNPRHKITKRGQNVTFRCDPISEHNRLYWYRQTLGQGPEFLTYFQNEAQLEKSRLLSDRFSAERPKGSFSTLEIQRTEQGDSAMYLCASSGRDSLYSNQPQHFGDGTRLSIL.

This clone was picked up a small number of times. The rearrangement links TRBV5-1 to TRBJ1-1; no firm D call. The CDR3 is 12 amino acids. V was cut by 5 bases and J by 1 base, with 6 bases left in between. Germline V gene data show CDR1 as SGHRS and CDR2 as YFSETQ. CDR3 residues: CASSEQNTEAFF. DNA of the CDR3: TGCGCCAGCAGTGAACAGAACACTGAAGCTTTCTTT.

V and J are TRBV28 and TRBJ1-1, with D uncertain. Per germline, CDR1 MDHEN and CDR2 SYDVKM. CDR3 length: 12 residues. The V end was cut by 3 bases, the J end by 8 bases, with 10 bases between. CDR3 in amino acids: CASSLIGWEAFF. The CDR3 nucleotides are TGTGCCAGCAGTTTGATCGGGTGGGAAGCTTTCTTT. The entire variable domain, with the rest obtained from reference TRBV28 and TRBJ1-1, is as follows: DVKVTQSSRYLVKRTGEKVFLECVQDMDHENMFWYRQDPGLGLRLIYFSYDVKMKEKGDIPEGYSVSREKKERFSLILESASTNQTSMYLCASSLIGWEAFFGQGTRLTVV.

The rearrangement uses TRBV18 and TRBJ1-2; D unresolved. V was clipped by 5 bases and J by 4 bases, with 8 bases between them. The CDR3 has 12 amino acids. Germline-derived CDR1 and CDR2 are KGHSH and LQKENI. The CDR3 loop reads CASSSVGYGYTF. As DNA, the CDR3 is TGTGCCAGCTCATCCGTCGGCTATGGCTACACCTTC.